What follows are 19 T cell receptor beta chains derived from one specimen sequenced in a study of T cell repertoires in cytomegalovirus infection. TCRdb re-called the reads through MiXCR, storing one row per CDR3 protein. The sample has a few hundred thousand distinct CDR3 sequences; around 15% are singletons. Sequenced sample: PBMCs. Receptors were obtained from a human donor in good health (CMV status not recorded). Some clones in this sample may be carry-over from other donors' samples.

Concerning this clonotype: A read error is possible here, since a much larger clone lies one base away. The gene calls are TRBV5-4 and TRBJ1-1; D uncertain. The CDR3 contains 13 residues. Germline V CDR1 and CDR2: SGHNT, YYREEE (reference sequence). The CDR3 DNA follows: TGTGCCATCAGCTCCTGGCGGGACACTGAAGCTTTCTTT. Residues: CAISSWRDTEAFF.

V usage is TRBV27 and J usage is TRBJ2-7; 9 bases map to TRBD2. The trim removed 5 bases at V and 7 bases at J, leaving 6 bases unmatched. The V gene's germline CDR1 is MNHEY and CDR2 SMNVEV (reference sequence). This CDR3 has 13 amino acids. CDR3 residues: CASSTGLAKEQYF. In nucleotides, the CDR3 is TGTGCCAGCAGTACCGGACTAGCGAAGGAGCAGTACTTC.

The V and J genes are TRBV20-1 and TRBJ2-4; the D is unclear. CDR1 and CDR2 from the germline V gene are DFQATT and SNEGSKA (reference sequence). There are 15 residues in the CDR3. Trimming left V 3 bases short and J 0 bases short, with 12 bases between. The CDR3, as DNA: TGCAGTGCTAGGCCGATAGGCGGAGCCAAAAACATTCAGTACTTC. Translating it yields CSARPIGGAKNIQYF.

This clonotype was recorded many times. This sequence joins TRBV28 and TRBJ2-3; D possibly corresponds to TRBD2 (6 bases). There are 13 residues in the CDR3. Germline V CDR1 and CDR2: MDHEN, SYDVKM. Trimming shortened V by 6 bases and J by 4 bases, and 11 bases separated the two germline ends. CDR3 sequence reads: CASRRTIPDTQYF. The CDR3 DNA reads TGTGCCAGCAGGCGGACTATACCAGATACGCAGTATTTT.

This clonotype occurred many times. The V call is TRBV12-3 or TRBV12-4, the J call TRBJ1-1, with unresolved D. The CDR3 length is 12 residues. V lost 3 bases to trimming and J lost 4 bases, with 6 bases between them. The CDR3 reads CASSFSFTEAFF. DNA for the CDR3: TGTGCCAGCAGTTTCTCCTTCACTGAAGCTTTCTTT.

This clonotype showed up just a few times. This chain joins TRBV7-9 and TRBJ2-4; the D gene could be TRBD1 or TRBD2 (5 bases each). Germline-derived CDR1 and CDR2 are SEHNR and FQNEAQ (reference sequence). This CDR3 is 14 amino acids long. The ends were cut back, 5 bases at V and 8 bases at J, with 16 bases in the middle. The CDR3: CASSNRGTKDIQYF. CDR3 DNA sequence: TGTGCCAGCAGCAACCGGGGCACAAAGGACATTCAGTACTTC.

This clonotype was detected many times. The chain recombines TRBV7-8 with TRBJ1-4; D is ambiguous. The germline V gene encodes CDR1 SGHVS and CDR2 FQNEAQ. The CDR3 consists of 11 residues. The V and J ends lost 5 bases and 13 bases respectively, with 11 bases between them. DNA for the CDR3: TGTGCCAGCAGCCACTCTTGGGTACTGTTTTTT. Its protein product is CASSHSWVLFF.

This clonotype was recorded many times. V gene TRBV28 combines with J gene TRBJ1-2; 7 nucleotides agree with TRBD1. There are 14 residues in the CDR3. CDR1 and CDR2 from the germline V gene are MDHEN and SYDVKM. V was clipped by 5 bases and J by 4 bases; unmatched bases: 7. As DNA, the CDR3 is TGTGCCAGCAGTCCAGGGGGGTCGGGCTATGGCTACACCTTC. As protein: CASSPGGSGYGYTF.

The V call is TRBV7-2, the J call TRBJ2-3; 8 nucleotides match TRBD2. The CDR3 spans 18 residues. CDR1 and CDR2 from the germline V gene are SGHTA and FQGNSA. V lost 4 bases, J lost 0 bases, and 12 bases stayed unmatched. This chain's CDR3 is CASSSLSGMLSSTDTQYF. Written as DNA, the CDR3 is TGTGCCAGCAGCTCCCTTAGCGGGATGCTGTCTAGCACAGATACGCAGTATTTT.

This clonotype was seen a few times. The CDR3 bases are TGTGCCAGCACGATTGGACAGGGGCGCAATCAGCCCCAGCATTTT. Translated, it gives CASTIGQGRNQPQHF. V gene TRBV6-2 or TRBV6-3 combines with J gene TRBJ1-5, with TRBD1 matching over 9 bases. This CDR3 contains 15 residues. Germline V lookup: CDR1 MNHEY, CDR2 SVGEGT. The ends lost 7 bases at V and 2 bases at J; junction bases unmatched: 6.

This clonotype was counted ten times or more. The rearrangement uses TRBV4-2 and TRBJ1-1; no clear D gene. V gave up 1 base and J gave up 3 bases, with 9 bases separating them. Germline V lookup: CDR1 LGHNA, CDR2 YNFKEQ. The CDR3 has 14 residues. CDR3 sequence (DNA): TGTGCCAGCAGCCAAGTAGGGATCGACACTGAAGCTTTCTTT. This codes for CASSQVGIDTEAFF.

The V call is TRBV6-1, the J call TRBJ2-1, with 9 bases identical to TRBD1. The V gene end was trimmed by 2 bases and the J gene end by 3 bases; junction bases not matched to a gene: 2. Germline values: CDR1 MNHNS, CDR2 SASEGT. This CDR3 is 15 amino acids long. The CDR3 region has the DNA TGTGCCAGCAGTGAAACGGGACAGGGCTACAATGAGCAGTTCTTC. This sequence encodes CASSETGQGYNEQFF.

This clonotype was counted ten times or more. The rearrangement uses TRBV7-2 and TRBJ1-2; 7 bases align to TRBD1. The CDR3 has 15 amino acids. V was clipped by 2 bases and J by 7 bases; unmatched bases: 10. CDR1 SGHTA and CDR2 FQGNSA come from the germline V gene. The CDR3 DNA follows: TGTGCCAGCAGCTTACTTGTAGGGGGCGCCTCTGGCTACACCTTC. It translates to CASSLLVGGASGYTF.

V is TRBV27 and J is TRBJ2-1, with 12 bases identical to TRBD2. The V and J ends lost 2 bases and 7 bases, in that order; junction bases with no gene match: 6. CDR3 length: 16 amino acids. From germline, CDR1 is MNHEY and CDR2 SMNVEV (reference sequence). This CDR3 reads CASSLMTSGRPNEQFF. DNA for the CDR3: TGTGCCAGCAGTTTAATGACTAGCGGGAGACCGAATGAGCAGTTCTTC.

This clonotype was detected only a few times. The chain recombines TRBV28 with TRBJ1-5; D may be TRBD1 (6 bases). V was shortened by 8 bases and J by 8 bases, with 13 bases between the two germline ends. The length of the CDR3 is 12 residues. CDR1 is MDHEN, CDR2 SYDVKM, per germline. The CDR3 sequence: CASRLGGEPQHF. As DNA, the CDR3 is TGTGCCAGCCGCTTAGGGGGTGAGCCCCAGCATTTT.

This clonotype was observed many times. The chain joins TRBV7-8 to TRBJ2-3, with 7 positions matching TRBD1. CDR1 is SGHVS, CDR2 FQNEAQ, per germline. The CDR3 extends over 17 amino acids. The V gene end was trimmed by 5 bases and the J gene end by 2 bases; junction bases not matched to a gene: 13. CDR3 sequence: CASSPQGKTGFTDTQYF. Written as DNA, the CDR3 is TGTGCCAGCAGCCCACAGGGGAAGACAGGGTTCACAGATACGCAGTATTTT.

This clonotype appeared many times. This chain uses TRBV7-9 with TRBJ2-5; the D is unclear. Germline V lookup: CDR1 SEHNR, CDR2 FQNEAQ (reference sequence). V lost 1 base and J lost 2, with 11 bases in between. The CDR3 has 15 amino acids. The chain's CDR3 is CASSLVASPQETQYF. As DNA, the CDR3 is TGTGCCAGCAGCTTAGTGGCCTCTCCTCAAGAGACCCAGTACTTC.

Ten or more counts support this clonotype. J is TRBJ2-3 and V is TRBV6-1; D gene unclear. CDR3 length equals 16 residues. Germline-derived CDR1 and CDR2 are MNHNS and SASEGT. Trimming left V 2 bases short and J 4 bases short, with 16 bases between. The chain's CDR3 is CASSEPWASRPDTQYF. The CDR3 DNA follows: TGTGCCAGCAGTGAACCTTGGGCCTCAAGACCAGATACGCAGTATTTT.

The V gene is TRBV18, the J gene TRBJ1-4; D possibly corresponds to TRBD1 (6 bases). The CDR3 loop spans 16 amino acids. Per the germline V gene, CDR1 is KGHSH and CDR2 is LQKENI. Trimming left V 3 bases short and J 0 bases short, with 11 bases between. The CDR3 here is CASSPNRVATNEKLFF. The CDR3 region has the DNA TGTGCCAGCTCACCGAACAGGGTCGCAACTAATGAAAAACTGTTTTTT.